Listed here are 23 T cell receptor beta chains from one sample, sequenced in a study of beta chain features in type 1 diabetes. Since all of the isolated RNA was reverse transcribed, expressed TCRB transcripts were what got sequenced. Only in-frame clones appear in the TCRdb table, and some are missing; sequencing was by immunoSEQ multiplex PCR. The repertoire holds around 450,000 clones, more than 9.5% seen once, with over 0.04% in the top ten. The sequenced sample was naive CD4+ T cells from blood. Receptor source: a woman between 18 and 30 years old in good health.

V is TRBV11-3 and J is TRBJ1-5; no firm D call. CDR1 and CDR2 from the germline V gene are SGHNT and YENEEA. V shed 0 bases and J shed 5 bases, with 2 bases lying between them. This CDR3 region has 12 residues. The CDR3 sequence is CASSLDYQPQHF. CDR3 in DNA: TGTGCCAGCAGCTTAGATTATCAGCCCCAGCATTTT.

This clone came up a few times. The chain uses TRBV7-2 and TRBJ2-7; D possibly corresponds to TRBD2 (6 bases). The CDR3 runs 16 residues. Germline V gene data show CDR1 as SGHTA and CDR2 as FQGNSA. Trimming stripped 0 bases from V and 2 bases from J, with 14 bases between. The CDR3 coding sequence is TGTGCCAGCAGCTTAGCCGCTTGGCGGGATACCTACGAGCAGTACTTC. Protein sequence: CASSLAAWRDTYEQYF.

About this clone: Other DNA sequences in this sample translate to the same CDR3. The CDR3 here is CSVEAGSYNEQFF. Here the CDR3 DNA reads TGCAGCGTTGAGGCAGGCTCCTACAATGAGCAGTTCTTC. The J gene is TRBJ2-1, the V gene TRBV29-1; D unresolved. The V end was cut by 3 bases, the J end by 0 bases, with 6 bases between. The CDR3 is 13 amino acids. In germline, CDR1 is SQVTM, CDR2 ANQGSEA.

For the CDR3, the DNA is TGTGCCAGTACCCCGAGGGGCACAGGGAGTGATGAGCAGTTCTTC. This gives the protein CASTPRGTGSDEQFF. V and J are TRBV19 and TRBJ2-1; TRBD1 might be the D (6 bases). The CDR3 covers 15 residues. CDR1 and CDR2 (germline): LNHDA, SQIVND (reference sequence). The V gene lost 7 bases and the J gene lost 8 bases, with 21 bases spanning the gap.

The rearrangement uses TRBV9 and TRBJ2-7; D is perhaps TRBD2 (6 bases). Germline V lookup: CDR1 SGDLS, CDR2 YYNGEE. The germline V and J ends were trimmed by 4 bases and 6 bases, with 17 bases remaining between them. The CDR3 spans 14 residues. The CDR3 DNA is TGTGCCAGCAGCACTCGCGGGGTTCACGGCGAGCAGTACTTC. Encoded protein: CASSTRGVHGEQYF.

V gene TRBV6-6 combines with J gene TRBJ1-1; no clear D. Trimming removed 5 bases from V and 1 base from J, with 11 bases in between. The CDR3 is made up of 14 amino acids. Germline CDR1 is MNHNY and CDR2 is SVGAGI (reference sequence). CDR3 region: CASSLRARNTEAFF. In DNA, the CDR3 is TGTGCCAGCAGTCTTAGGGCCAGGAACACTGAAGCTTTCTTT.

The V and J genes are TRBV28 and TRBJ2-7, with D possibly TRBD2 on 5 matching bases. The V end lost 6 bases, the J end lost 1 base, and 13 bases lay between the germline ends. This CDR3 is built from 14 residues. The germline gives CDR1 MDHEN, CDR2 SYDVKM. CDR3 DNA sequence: TGTGCCAGCAGAGCTAACGGGGTTTCCTACGAGCAGTACGTC. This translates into CASRANGVSYEQYV.

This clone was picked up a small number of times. CDR3 amino acids: CASSVVDFLNTEAFF. The DNA of the CDR3 is TGTGCCAGCAGCGTAGTTGACTTCTTGAACACTGAAGCTTTCTTT. This chain uses TRBV9 with TRBJ1-1; D uncertain. The CDR3 totals 15 residues. The V gene's germline CDR1 is SGDLS and CDR2 YYNGEE. The V gene lost 0 bases and the J gene lost 0 bases, with 9 bases spanning the gap.

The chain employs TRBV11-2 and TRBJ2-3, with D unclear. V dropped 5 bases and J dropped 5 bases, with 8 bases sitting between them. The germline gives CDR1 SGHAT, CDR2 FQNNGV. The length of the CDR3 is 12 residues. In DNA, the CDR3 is TGTGCCAGCAGCCGGTCCTTAGATACGCAGTATTTT. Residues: CASSRSLDTQYF. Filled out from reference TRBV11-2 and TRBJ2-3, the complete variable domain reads EAGVAQSPRYKIIEKRQSVAFWCNPISGHATLYWYQQILGQGPKLLIQFQNNGVVDDSQLPKDRFSAERLKGVDSTLKIQPAKLEDSAVYLCASSRSLDTQYFGPGTRLTVL.

The DNA for the CDR3 is TGTGCCAGCAGCGTAGGGGTAGGGGAAGGGTATGAGCAGTTCTTC. This sequence encodes CASSVGVGEGYEQFF. The chain uses TRBV9 and TRBJ2-1; a weak D match, TRBD1 (5 bases). Trimming took 0 bases from V and 8 from J, leaving 15 bases between them. Germline lookup yields CDR1 SGDLS and CDR2 YYNGEE. There are 15 residues in the CDR3.

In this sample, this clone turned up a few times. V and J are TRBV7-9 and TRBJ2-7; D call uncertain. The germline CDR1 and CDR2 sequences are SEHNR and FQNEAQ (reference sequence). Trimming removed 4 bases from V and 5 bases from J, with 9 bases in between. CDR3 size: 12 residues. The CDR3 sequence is CASSSHFDEQYF. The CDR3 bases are TGTGCCAGCAGCTCACACTTCGACGAGCAGTACTTC.

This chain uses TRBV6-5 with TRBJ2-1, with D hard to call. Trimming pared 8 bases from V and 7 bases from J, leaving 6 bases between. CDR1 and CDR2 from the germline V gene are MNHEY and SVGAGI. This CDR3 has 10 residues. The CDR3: CASGNNEQFF. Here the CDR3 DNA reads TGTGCCAGCGGTAATAATGAGCAGTTCTTC.

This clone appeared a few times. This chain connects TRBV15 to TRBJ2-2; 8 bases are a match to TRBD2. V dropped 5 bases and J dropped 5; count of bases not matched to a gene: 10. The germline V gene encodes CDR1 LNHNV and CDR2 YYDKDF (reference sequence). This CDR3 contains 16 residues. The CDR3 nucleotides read TGTGCCACCAGCCTTATAGCGGGGAAGGGAACCGGGGAGCTGTTTTTT. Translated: CATSLIAGKGTGELFF.

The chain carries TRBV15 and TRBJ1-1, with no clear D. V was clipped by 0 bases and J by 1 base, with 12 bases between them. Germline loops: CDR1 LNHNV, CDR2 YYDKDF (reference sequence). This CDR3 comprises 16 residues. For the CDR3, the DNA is TGTGCCACCAGCAGAGAGATTTTGGTTTCGAACACTGAAGCTTTCTTT. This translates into CATSREILVSNTEAFF.

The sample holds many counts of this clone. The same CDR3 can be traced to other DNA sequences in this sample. CDR3 in amino acids: CASSLTGSGANVLTF. As DNA, the CDR3 is TGTGCCAGCAGCTTAACAGGCTCTGGGGCCAACGTCCTGACTTTC. The chain employs TRBV13 and TRBJ2-6, with a possible D match to TRBD1 (5 bases). From germline, CDR1 is PRHDT and CDR2 FYEKMQ (reference sequence). The CDR3 sequence is 15 residues long. V was shortened by 2 bases and J by 0 bases, with 5 bases between the two germline ends.

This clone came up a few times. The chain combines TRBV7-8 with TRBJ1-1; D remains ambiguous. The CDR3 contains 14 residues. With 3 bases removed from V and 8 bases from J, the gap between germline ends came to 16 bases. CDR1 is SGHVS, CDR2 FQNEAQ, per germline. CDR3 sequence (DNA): TGTGCCAGCAGCTTTCAGGCGGTAAGATCCGAAGCTTTCTTT. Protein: CASSFQAVRSEAFF. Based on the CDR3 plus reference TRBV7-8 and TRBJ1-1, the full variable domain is GAGVSQSPRYKVAKRGQDVALRCDPISGHVSLFWYQQALGQGPEFLTYFQNEAQLDKSGLPSDRFFAERPEGSVSTLKIQRTQQEDSAVYLCASSFQAVRSEAFFGQGTRLTVV.

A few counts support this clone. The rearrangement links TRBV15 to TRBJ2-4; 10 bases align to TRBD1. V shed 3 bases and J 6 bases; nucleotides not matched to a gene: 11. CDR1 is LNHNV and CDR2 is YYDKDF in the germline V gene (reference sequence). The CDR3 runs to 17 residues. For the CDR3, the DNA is TGTGCCACCAGCAGGAAGTTTTCCGGGACAGGGGCAAACATTCAGTACTTC. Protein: CATSRKFSGTGANIQYF.

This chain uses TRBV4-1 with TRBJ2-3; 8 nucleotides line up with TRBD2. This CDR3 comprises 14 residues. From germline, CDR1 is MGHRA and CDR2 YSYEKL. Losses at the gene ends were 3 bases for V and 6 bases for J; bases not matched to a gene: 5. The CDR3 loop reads CASSHPGGQDTQYF. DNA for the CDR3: TGCGCCAGCAGCCACCCGGGGGGGCAGGATACGCAGTATTTT.

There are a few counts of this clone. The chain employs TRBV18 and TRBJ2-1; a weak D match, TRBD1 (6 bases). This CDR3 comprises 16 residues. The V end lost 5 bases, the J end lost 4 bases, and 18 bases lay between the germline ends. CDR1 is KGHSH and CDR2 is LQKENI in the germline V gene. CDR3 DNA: TGTGCCAGCTCAGCCCAACAGGGACCGGAATACAATGAGCAGTTCTTC. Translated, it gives CASSAQQGPEYNEQFF.

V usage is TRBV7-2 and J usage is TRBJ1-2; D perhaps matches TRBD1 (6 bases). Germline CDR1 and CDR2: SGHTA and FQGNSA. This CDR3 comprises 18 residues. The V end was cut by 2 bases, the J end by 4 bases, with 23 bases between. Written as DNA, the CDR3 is TGTGCCAGCAGCTTATTCGTCAGTGAAACAGGGCCCCCCTATGGCTACACCTTC. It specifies CASSLFVSETGPPYGYTF.

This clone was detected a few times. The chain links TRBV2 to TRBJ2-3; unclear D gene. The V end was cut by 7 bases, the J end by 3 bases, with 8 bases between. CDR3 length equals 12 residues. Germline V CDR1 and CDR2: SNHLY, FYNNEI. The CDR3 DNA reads TGTGCCAGCACGTTTAGTACAGATACGCAGTATTTT. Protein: CASTFSTDTQYF.

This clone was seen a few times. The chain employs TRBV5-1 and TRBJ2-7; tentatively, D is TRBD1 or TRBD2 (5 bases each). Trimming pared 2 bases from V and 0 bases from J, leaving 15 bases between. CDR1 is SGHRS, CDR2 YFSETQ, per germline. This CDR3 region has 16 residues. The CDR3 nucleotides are TGCGCCAGCAGCTTTCAACCGGGACCTTCCTCCTACGAGCAGTACTTC. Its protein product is CASSFQPGPSSYEQYF.

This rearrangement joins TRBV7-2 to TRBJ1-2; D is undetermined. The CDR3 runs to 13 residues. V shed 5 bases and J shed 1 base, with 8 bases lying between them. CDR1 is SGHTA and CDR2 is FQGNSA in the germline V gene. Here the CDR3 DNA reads TGTGCCAGCAGCCAGACCTTTAACTATGGCTACACCTTC. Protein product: CASSQTFNYGYTF.